This TCR beta chain was documented in a study of T cells in narcolepsy. Notes on the study in general: Healthy controls reportedly lacked the autoreactive clonotypes serially found in patients' blood. Autoreactive clone sequences were missing from some blood memory CD4+ repertoires.

Generated by immunoSEQ multiplex PCR, the TCRdb table keeps only in-frame clones and is missing some. The profile covers tens of thousands of clones, with roughly 80% appearing a single time and over 1% taken by the ten largest. Trimming took 8 bases from V and 0 from J, leaving 16 bases between them. Germline V gives CDR1 SNHLY, CDR2 FYNNEI. The CDR3 covers 15 residues. Comments on this clone: Its antigen is undetermined.

This rearrangement joins TRBV2 to TRBJ1-1; a weak D match, TRBD1 (5 bases). The source material was CD45RA- memory CD4+ T cells from PBMCs. This sequence originates from a human donor with narcolepsy. CDR3 protein: CASRRRGGVNTEAFF. The CDR3 DNA follows: TGTGCCAGCCGGCGTCGGGGAGGGGTGAACACTGAAGCTTTCTTT. The full variable domain, in which reference TRBV2 and TRBJ1-1 provide the parts outside the CDR3, is EPEVTQTPSHQVTQMGQEVILRCVPISNHLYFYWYRQILGQKVEFLVSFYNNEISEKSEIFDDQFSVERPDGSNFTLKIRSTKLEDSAMYFCASRRRGGVNTEAFFGQGTRLTVV.